This T cell receptor (beta chain) was sequenced for a study of T cells in localized non-small cell lung cancer. Germline values: CDR1 SEHNR, CDR2 FQNEAQ (reference sequence). Trimming removed 7 bases at V and 6 bases at J, with 13 bases between. The CDR3 sequence is 12 residues long. Clones were read by immunoSEQ multiplex PCR, and TCRdb kept only the in-frame ones, dropping some. The table records approximately 76,000 clones, 75% to 85% of them present only once. Notes on the study in general: There was higher T cell clonality in uninvolved adjacent lung than in tumor, and it was highest there.

With regard to this clone: What it binds is not known.

Material: peripheral blood, obtained before any cancer treatment. The TCR originated in a female donor over 55 with stage I lung adenocarcinoma. The V call is TRBV7-9, the J call TRBJ2-7; no definite D call. DNA for the CDR3: TGTGCCAGCACCCCCGGGTCTCGCGAGCAGTACTTC. Residues: CASTPGSREQYF.